This T cell receptor (beta chain) is from a study of T cell repertoires in cytomegalovirus infection. Study-level findings and limits: Cumulative frequency (of public TCR beta family members) identified carriers of CMV plus the relevant HLA.

Unmatched junction bases numbered 9, after V lost 8 bases and J lost 0 bases. Germline lookup yields CDR1 SNHLY and CDR2 FYNNEI. The length of the CDR3 is 16 residues. TCRdb redid the calling of the reads with MiXCR, one entry per CDR3 protein. The profile shows approximately 250,000 distinct CDR3 sequences, approximately 22% of them singletons. Comments on this clonotype: The antigen is unknown.

The material sequenced was CD8+ T cells from PBMCs. This TCR was recovered from a human donor in good health (CMV status not recorded). Some clones in this sample may be carry-over from other donors' samples. The chain uses TRBV2 and TRBJ2-3; 9 bases match TRBD2. The CDR3 coding sequence is TGTGCCAGCTGTTTAAGCGGGGGGACTAGCACAGATACGCAGTATTTT. Translated, it gives CASCLSGGTSTDTQYF.